This note documents a single T cell receptor (beta chain) sequence. The junction had 5 bases not matched to a gene; V was cut back by 0 bases and J by 7 bases. The CDR3 has 14 amino acids. Germline-derived CDR1 and CDR2 are SGDLS and YYNGEE. The sample comes from a study of blood T cell repertoires in COVID-19. Under the authors' procedure: Reference gene primer amplification gave nucleated cell count estimates. TCRdb's table, derived via immunoSEQ multiplex PCR, lists solely in-frame clones and lacks some. V, J and clone size are those of that table, while D and trimming were read from the DNA. Of 120,000 or so clones detected, 75% to 80% appear once; the ten largest clones hold around 16%.

The sequence was obtained from a woman of 80 years or more with active or convalescent COVID-19. The specimen sequenced was peripheral blood. The chain couples TRBV9 to TRBJ1-1; 8 positions match TRBD1. The DNA of the CDR3 is TGTGCCAGCAGCGTAGATGGGACAGGCCTTGAAGCTTTCTTT. Its translation: CASSVDGTGLEAFF.